This T cell receptor (beta chain) came from a study of T cells after yellow fever vaccination. This clonotype was observed a few times. TCRdb re-analysed the 5' RACE reads in MiXCR, keeping a single row per CDR3 protein. The profile covers hundreds of thousands of distinct CDR3 sequences, with approximately 13% appearing a single time and over 12% taken by the ten largest. Germline trimming cut 0 bases from V and 6 bases from J; bases unmatched to any gene: 8. The CDR3 consists of 16 residues. The germline V gene has CDR1 SGDLS and CDR2 YYNGEE. The chain carries TRBV9 and TRBJ2-2; TRBD1 matches 7 bases. The sample was PBMCs, taken on the day of the yellow fever booster vaccination. The sequence derives from a man in his thirties or forties who received the YFV17D yellow fever vaccine. The CDR3 loop reads CASSVGIGTASGELFF. Written as DNA, the CDR3 is TGTGCCAGCAGCGTAGGTATAGGGACAGCCTCCGGGGAGCTGTTTTTT. Variable domain in full (rest from reference TRBV9 and TRBJ2-2): DSGVTQTPKHLITATGQRVTLRCSPRSGDLSVYWYQQSLDQGLQFLIQYYNGEERAKGNILERFSAQQFPDLHSELNLSSLELGDSALYFCASSVGIGTASGELFFGEGSRLTVL.